This TCR beta chain was identified during a study of blood T cell repertoires in COVID-19. For the study at large: Samples representing acute and convalescent COVID-19 were sourced from the United States, Italy and Spain. PBMCs, B-cell-depleted T cells, or T cells were the source of the cDNA or gDNA that made up the material.

Clones were read by immunoSEQ multiplex PCR, and TCRdb kept only the in-frame ones, dropping some. The data contain about 74,000 clones, around 90% of them singletons. Sequencing was done on a sample of peripheral blood. This clonotype originated in a woman of 80 years or more with active or convalescent COVID-19.

The CDR3 DNA reads as TGTGCCAGTAGTATTGGGGGCCCTTCCTACGAGCAGTACTTC. Its translation: CASSIGGPSYEQYF. The chain recombines TRBV19 with TRBJ2-7; tentative D call: TRBD1 (6 bases). V lost 3 bases to trimming and J lost 1 base, with 10 bases between them. The CDR3 runs 14 residues. Germline V CDR1 and CDR2: LNHDA, SQIVND (reference sequence).